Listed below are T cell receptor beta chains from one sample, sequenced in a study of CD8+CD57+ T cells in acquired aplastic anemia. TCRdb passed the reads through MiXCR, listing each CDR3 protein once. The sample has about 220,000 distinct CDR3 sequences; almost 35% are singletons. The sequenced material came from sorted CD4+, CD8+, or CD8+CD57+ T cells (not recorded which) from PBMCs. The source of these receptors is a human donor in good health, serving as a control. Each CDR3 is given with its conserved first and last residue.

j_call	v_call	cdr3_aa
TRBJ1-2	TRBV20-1	CSQRDPRQIGRF
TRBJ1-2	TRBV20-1	CSARDSGSVSYGYTF
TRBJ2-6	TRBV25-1	CASMGQGNSGANVLTF
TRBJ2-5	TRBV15	CATSAEQETQYF
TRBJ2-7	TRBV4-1	CASSQLRTGGEKRGHEQYF
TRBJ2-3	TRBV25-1	CASWTGDGGDTQYF
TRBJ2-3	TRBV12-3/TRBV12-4	CASSLHLTGPDTQYF
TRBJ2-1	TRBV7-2	CASSLDRAIGEQFF
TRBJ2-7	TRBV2	CASSEGMGSYEQYF
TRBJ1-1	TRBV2	CASTPSWTAEAFF
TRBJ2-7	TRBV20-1	CSASEVGTSSYEQYF